The 12 T cell receptor beta chains reported below all come from one sample, sequenced in a study of STAT5B mutations in CD4+ large granular lymphocyte leukemia. Sequencing used immunoSEQ multiplex PCR; TCRdb keeps in-frame clones, though not all of them. The sample gives 31,000 or so clones, around 85% of which show up once; around 1.9% is in the top ten. The sequenced sample was CD4+ T cells from blood buffy coats. The source is a human donor in good health.

The gene calls are TRBV6-4 and TRBJ2-3; D uncertain. Trimming took 2 bases from V and 1 from J, leaving 13 bases between them. Per the germline V gene, CDR1 is MRHNA and CDR2 is SNTAGT. This CDR3 region has 16 residues. Here the CDR3 DNA reads TGTGCCAGCAGTGACCAAGGTGGTCTCGGCACAGATACGCAGTATTTT. As protein: CASSDQGGLGTDTQYF.

The CDR3 spells CASSAGGSSYEQYF. DNA of the CDR3: TGTGCCAGCAGTGCAGGGGGTAGCTCCTACGAGCAGTACTTC. J is TRBJ2-7 and V is TRBV7-8; 7 bases match TRBD1. The CDR3 spans 14 residues. Germline-derived CDR1 and CDR2 are SGHVS and FQNEAQ. J lost 0 bases, V lost 6 bases, and 5 bases had no gene match.

This chain links TRBV19 with TRBJ2-7, with D perhaps TRBD1 or TRBD2 (5 bases each). CDR1 is LNHDA, CDR2 SQIVND, per germline (reference sequence). This CDR3 has 12 residues. The V end lost 5 bases, the J end lost 4 bases, and 9 bases lay between the germline ends. The DNA for the CDR3 is TGTGCCAGTAGTTCAGGGACGTACGAGCAGTACTTC. This gives the protein CASSSGTYEQYF.

V usage is TRBV29-1 and J usage is TRBJ2-7; tentatively, D is TRBD1 or TRBD2 (6 bases each). There are 14 residues in the CDR3. Germline V gives CDR1 SQVTM, CDR2 ANQGSEA. V gave up 4 bases and J gave up 0 bases, with 13 bases separating them. CDR3 nucleotides: TGCAGCGTTGGTGGAGGGGGAAGCTCCTACGAGCAGTACTTC. It is translated as CSVGGGGSSYEQYF.

The chain recombines TRBV29-1 with TRBJ2-1, with 7 bases identical to TRBD2. The germline CDR1 and CDR2 sequences are SQVTM and ANQGSEA. The length of the CDR3 is 15 residues. With 7 bases clipped from V and 4 bases from J, the junction kept 13 bases outside the gene matches. The CDR3 nucleotides read TGCAGCGCCGGGACTACTATTCCCGGATACAATGAGCAGTTCTTC. Residues: CSAGTTIPGYNEQFF.

This chain joins TRBV21-1 and TRBJ1-1. TRBV21-1 is a listed pseudogene. The CDR3 length is 22 residues. CDR3 in DNA: TGTGCCAGCAGCAAAGAGGGCGGGAGGACAAGACCTCAGCATCCCCTTACGGAGGTAGCTTTCTTT. Translating it yields CASSKEGGRTRPQHPLTEVAFF.

This clone appeared a few times. V is TRBV9 and J is TRBJ1-2, with 9 bases aligning to TRBD1. Trimming took 4 bases from V and 0 from J; bases not matched to a gene: 10. The CDR3 totals 17 residues. Germline CDR1 and CDR2: SGDLS and YYNGEE. The CDR3, as DNA: TGTGCCAGCAGCCCGGGAACAGGGGGCTTAGCTAACTATGGCTACACCTTC. Its protein is CASSPGTGGLANYGYTF.

The chain has TRBV4-2 and TRBJ2-3; D could derive from TRBD1 or TRBD2 (9 bases each). Germline V gives CDR1 LGHNA, CDR2 YNFKEQ. V lost 4 bases, J lost 6 bases, and 14 bases lay in between. The CDR3 contains 14 residues. CDR3 region: CASSPSGTGDTQYF. DNA of the CDR3: TGTGCCAGCAGCCCTAGCGGGACAGGGGATACGCAGTATTTT.

This clone was seen once. The chain is built from TRBV5-1 and TRBJ1-1, with TRBD1 as a possible D gene (6 bases). Trimming pared 0 bases from V and 5 bases from J, leaving 14 bases between. From germline, CDR1 is SGHRS and CDR2 YFSETQ. This CDR3 has 15 residues. The DNA for the CDR3 is TGCGCCAGCAGCTTGGCCACAGGGAAGTGGACTGAAGCTTTCTTT. It yields the protein CASSLATGKWTEAFF.

The V call is TRBV30, the J call TRBJ1-6, with D uncertain. The CDR3 length is 13 residues. Trimming cost V 3 bases and J 8 bases, with 11 bases left between them. Germline V lookup: CDR1 GTSNPN, CDR2 SVGIG (reference sequence). In nucleotides, the CDR3 is TGTGCCTGGAGGGCAAACAGAGATTCACCCCTCCACTTT. Translated, it gives CAWRANRDSPLHF.

This rearrangement joins TRBV9 to TRBJ1-2; D is uncertain. The V end was cut by 5 bases, the J end by 7 bases, with 9 bases between. This CDR3 is 11 amino acids long. CDR1 and CDR2 from the germline V gene are SGDLS and YYNGEE. The CDR3 bases are TGTGCCAGCAGTCGAGGTACTGGCTACACCTTC. This encodes CASSRGTGYTF.

The chain couples TRBV19 to TRBJ2-3; 11 bases map to TRBD2. CDR1 and CDR2 from the germline V gene are LNHDA and SQIVND (reference sequence). The CDR3 is made up of 16 amino acids. V was clipped by 3 bases and J by 0 bases; unmatched bases: 2. The CDR3 sequence: CASSIRTSGSTDTQYF. CDR3 bases: TGTGCCAGTAGTATTAGGACTAGCGGGAGCACAGATACGCAGTATTTT. The full variable domain, with the rest looked up from reference TRBV19 and TRBJ2-3, is DGGITQSPKYLFRKEGQNVTLSCEQNLNHDAMYWYRQDPGQGLRLIYYSQIVNDFQKGDIAEGYSVSREKKESFPLTVTSAQKNPTAFYLCASSIRTSGSTDTQYFGPGTRLTVL.